These T cell receptor beta chains were read from a single sample in a study of cytomegalovirus exposure and HLA in healthy donors. Repertoires were generated with immunoSEQ multiplex PCR, while TCRdb's copy carries only in-frame clones and drops some. The table includes about 160,000 clones, 88% detected once. The sequenced sample was PBMCs. These receptor sequences come from a man between 18 and 29 years old in good health and CMV-seronegative. Both conserved end residues are part of each CDR3. A D gene is named only where the DNA matches it firmly. The listing skips clone size in some rows; elsewhere it reads once, few, many or a size class.

clone_size | d_call | j_call | v_call | cdr3_aa | cdr3_nt
. | . | TRBJ2-1 | TRBV7-8 | CASSLAGASNEQFF | TGTGCCAGCAGCTTAGCGGGGGCCAGCAATGAGCAGTTCTTC
. | TRBD1 | TRBJ2-1 | TRBV2 | CASSVPGQGYEQFF | TGTGCCAGCAGCGTCCCGGGACAGGGGTATGAGCAGTTCTTC
. | . | TRBJ1-1 | TRBV19 | CASSIGVNEAFF | TGTGCCAGTAGTATAGGAGTTAATGAAGCTTTCTTT
once | . | TRBJ2-3 | TRBV4-3 | CASSQAGALDTQYF | TGCGCCAGCAGCCAAGCAGGGGCCCTAGATACGCAGTATTTT
. | . | TRBJ2-1 | TRBV9 | CASSEEGSGPYNEQFF | TGTGCCAGCAGCGAGGAGGGTAGCGGACCATACAATGAGCAGTTCTTC
. | . | TRBJ1-1 | TRBV7-8 | CASSPGGTEAFF | TGTGCCAGCAGCCCCGGGGGCACTGAAGCTTTCTTT
. | TRBD1 | TRBJ2-7 | TRBV19 | CASSTRDRPSYEQYF | TGTGCCAGTAGTACCCGGGACAGACCTTCCTACGAGCAGTACTTC
. | TRBD2 | TRBJ2-1 | TRBV14 | CASSQEWLAGEGEQFF | TGTGCCAGCAGCCAAGAATGGCTAGCGGGAGAGGGTGAGCAGTTCTTC
. | . | TRBJ2-1 | TRBV4-1 | CASSQAELASSYNEQFF | TGCGCCAGCAGCCAAGCTGAGTTGGCTAGCTCCTACAATGAGCAGTTCTTC
. | . | TRBJ1-1 | TRBV5-1 | CASSLGPRTGMATEAFF | TGCGCCAGCAGCTTGGGCCCCCGGACGGGGATGGCCACTGAAGCTTTCTTT
. | . | TRBJ1-1 | TRBV7-9 | CASRREMNTEAFF | TGTGCCAGCAGAAGGGAGATGAACACTGAAGCTTTCTTT
. | . | TRBJ1-1 | TRBV29-1 | CSVVRQLNTEAFF | TGCAGCGTTGTTCGACAGTTGAACACTGAAGCTTTCTTT
. | . | TRBJ1-4 | TRBV5-1 | CASSLEGWGGTNEKLFF | TGCGCCAGCAGCTTGGAAGGCTGGGGGGGTACTAATGAAAAACTGTTTTTT
. | . | TRBJ2-2 | TRBV2 | CASKVTIGQTGELFF | TGTGCCAGCAAGGTTACAATCGGACAGACCGGGGAGCTGTTTTTT
few | . | TRBJ1-4 | TRBV28 | CASNANVAEKLFF | TGTGCCAGCAATGCGAACGTCGCGGAAAAACTGTTTTTT
. | . | TRBJ1-1 | TRBV30 | CAWSVRSTEAFF | TGTGCCTGGAGTGTCCGGTCCACTGAAGCTTTCTTT
. | TRBD2 | TRBJ2-2 | TRBV2 | CASSTTSGRIGGELFF | TGTGCCAGCAGTACGACTAGCGGGAGGATCGGCGGGGAGCTGTTTTTT
. | TRBD2 | TRBJ2-2 | TRBV29-1 | CSVAGGTGELFF | TGCAGCGTTGCGGGGGGGACCGGGGAGCTGTTTTTT
. | . | TRBJ2-2 | TRBV10-3 | CAISESGRTGELFF | TGTGCCATCAGTGAGTCGGGGAGGACCGGGGAGCTGTTTTTT
. | . | TRBJ1-2 | TRBV27 | CASSLGLPEGSGYTF | TGTGCCAGCAGTTTAGGTCTTCCGGAGGGCTCTGGCTACACCTTC
. | . | TRBJ1-2 | TRBV6-5 | CASSYGGQSYGYTF | TGTGCCAGCAGTTACGGTGGACAGAGCTATGGCTACACCTTC
. | TRBD1 | TRBJ1-2 | TRBV7-9 | CASSPWTGGMAGYTF | TGTGCCAGCAGCCCCTGGACAGGGGGCATGGCTGGCTACACCTTC
. | TRBD1 | TRBJ2-2 | TRBV2 | CARRTGTGELFF | TGTGCCAGGAGGACAGGGACCGGGGAGCTGTTTTTT
. | TRBD2 | TRBJ2-1 | TRBV4-1 | CASSQASGGINEQFF | TGCGCCAGCAGCCAAGCTAGCGGGGGAATAAATGAGCAGTTCTTC
. | TRBD1 | TRBJ1-1 | TRBV10-3 | CAISRGTVSGTEAFF | TGTGCCATCAGTCGCGGGACAGTATCGGGCACTGAAGCTTTCTTT
. | TRBD2 | TRBJ2-7 | TRBV7-9 | CASSSTSGRAYEQYF | TGTGCCAGCAGCTCCACTAGCGGGAGGGCGTACGAGCAGTACTTC
. | TRBD2 | TRBJ2-5 | TRBV7-9 | CASSDRILAEKETQYF | TGTGCCAGCAGCGATCGAATACTAGCGGAGAAAGAGACCCAGTACTTC
. | . | TRBJ2-7 | TRBV21-1 | CASSKEGNCEQYF | TGTGCCAGCAGCAAGGAGGGCAACTGCGAGCAGTACTTC
once | . | TRBJ2-2 | TRBV4-3 | CASSHATRGAGELFF | TGCGCCAGCAGCCATGCGACTAGGGGCGCCGGGGAGCTGTTTTTT
. | TRBD1 | TRBJ2-1 | TRBV5-1 | CASSLEGTGLNEQFF | TGCGCCAGCAGCTTGGAAGGGACAGGGTTGAATGAGCAGTTCTTC
. | TRBD1 | TRBJ2-1 | TRBV2 | CASRADRGEQFF | TGTGCCAGCAGAGCCGACAGGGGTGAGCAGTTCTTC
. | . | TRBJ2-2 | TRBV19 | CASSIARTGELFF | TGTGCCAGTAGTATAGCCCGCACCGGGGAGCTGTTTTTT
once | TRBD1 | TRBJ2-5 | TRBV2 | CASRLSLFRDRGRKETQYF | TGTGCCAGCAGGCTTTCTCTTTTCCGGGACAGGGGGCGAAAAGAGACCCAGTACTTC
. | TRBD1 | TRBJ1-1 | TRBV5-1 | CASSIQGPHEAFF | TGCGCCAGTAGCATACAGGGGCCCCATGAAGCTTTCTTT
. | . | TRBJ1-5 | TRBV2 | CASSGSTDQPQHF | TGTGCCAGCAGCGGGAGCACTGATCAGCCCCAGCATTTT
. | . | TRBJ1-1 | TRBV5-1 | CASSLASANTEAFF | TGCGCCAGCAGCTTGGCCAGCGCGAACACTGAAGCTTTCTTT
. | . | TRBJ1-2 | TRBV28 | CASSTELKRNGYTF | TGTGCCAGCAGTACGGAACTCAAGAGGAATGGCTACACCTTC
once | . | TRBJ2-5 | TRBV18 | CASSRGKIETQYF | TGTGCCAGCTCAAGGGGGAAGATAGAGACCCAGTACTTC
. | . | TRBJ1-2 | TRBV2 | CASSLGRGRGSYGYTF | TGTGCCAGCAGCTTAGGCAGGGGCAGGGGTAGCTATGGCTACACCTTC
. | TRBD1 | TRBJ2-7 | TRBV25-1 | CASSEDRGVSYEQYF | TGTGCCAGCAGTGAGGACAGGGGGGTATCCTACGAGCAGTACTTC
. | . | TRBJ2-7 | TRBV5-1 | CASSLGRDIDEQYF | TGCGCCAGCAGCTTGGGTCGGGATATCGACGAGCAGTACTTC
. | . | TRBJ2-7 | TRBV2 | CASSDISGAYEQYF | TGTGCCAGCAGTGATATTAGCGGTGCCTACGAGCAGTACTTC
. | . | TRBJ1-5 | TRBV19 | CASSTPFSGNQPQHF | TGTGCCAGTAGTACCCCGTTTAGCGGCAATCAGCCCCAGCATTTT
. | . | TRBJ1-5 | TRBV6-8 | CASRSTLHQPQHF | TGTGCCAGCAGATCGACACTTCATCAGCCCCAGCATTTT
once | TRBD1 | TRBJ2-1 | TRBV5-4 | CASSSGKQGKGQNEQFF | TGTGCCAGCAGCTCAGGGAAACAGGGGAAGGGGCAAAATGAGCAGTTCTTC
. | . | TRBJ1-1 | TRBV30 | CAWSQARGWNTEAFF | TGTGCCTGGAGTCAAGCCCGGGGGTGGAACACTGAAGCTTTCTTT
many | . | TRBJ1-5 | TRBV6-5 | CASSYSNEGGQPQHF | TGTGCCAGCAGTTACTCGAACGAGGGAGGACAGCCCCAGCATTTT
. | TRBD1 | TRBJ2-5 | TRBV6-1 | CASKIGQGEETQYF | TGTGCCAGCAAGATTGGTCAGGGGGAAGAGACCCAGTACTTC
. | . | TRBJ2-2 | TRBV6-6 | CASSYVASAYTGELFF | TGTGCCAGCAGTTATGTTGCTAGCGCGTACACCGGGGAGCTGTTTTTT
. | . | TRBJ2-1 | TRBV10-3 | CAISSGWSSYNEQFF | TGTGCCATCAGCTCCGGGTGGAGCTCCTACAATGAGCAGTTCTTC
. | . | TRBJ2-7 | TRBV6-5 | CASSYGVGGGSYEQYF | TGTGCCAGCAGTTACGGAGTGGGGGGAGGCTCCTACGAGCAGTACTTC
. | TRBD2 | TRBJ2-3 | TRBV19 | CASSMPSGASRDTQYF | TGTGCCAGTAGTATGCCCAGCGGGGCCTCAAGGGATACGCAGTATTTT
. | TRBD1 | TRBJ1-2 | TRBV13 | CASSSKTTGDRYGYTF | TGTGCCAGCAGCTCAAAGACAACAGGGGATCGATATGGCTACACCTTC
few | . | TRBJ2-1 | TRBV16 | CASSPGTSEQFF | TGTGCCAGCAGCCCCGGGACATCTGAGCAGTTCTTC
. | TRBD2 | TRBJ2-5 | TRBV7-6 | CASSWDSGGGETQYF | TGTGCCAGCAGCTGGGATAGCGGGGGCGGGGAGACCCAGTACTTC